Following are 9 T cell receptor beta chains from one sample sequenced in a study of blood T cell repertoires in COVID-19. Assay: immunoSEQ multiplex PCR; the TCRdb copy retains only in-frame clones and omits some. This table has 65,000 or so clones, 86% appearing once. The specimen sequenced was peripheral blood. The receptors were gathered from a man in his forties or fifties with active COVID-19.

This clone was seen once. CDR3 sequence reads: CASVTDGTSGRWETQYF. The DNA for the CDR3 is TGTGCCAGCGTAACGGACGGGACTAGCGGGAGATGGGAGACCCAGTACTTC. The chain couples TRBV5-5 to TRBJ2-5, with TRBD2 matching over 14 bases. After removal of 7 bases from V and 5 bases from J, the junction contained 13 bases not matched to a gene. This CDR3 spans 17 amino acids. Germline lookup yields CDR1 SGHKS and CDR2 YYEKEE (reference sequence). Looking up the rest from reference TRBV5-5 and TRBJ2-5 gives the full variable domain: DAGVTQSPTHLIKTRGQQVTLRCSPISGHKSVSWYQQVLGQGPQFIFQYYEKEERGRGNFPDRFSARQFPNYSSELNVNALLLGDSALYLCASVTDGTSGRWETQYFGPGTRLLVL.

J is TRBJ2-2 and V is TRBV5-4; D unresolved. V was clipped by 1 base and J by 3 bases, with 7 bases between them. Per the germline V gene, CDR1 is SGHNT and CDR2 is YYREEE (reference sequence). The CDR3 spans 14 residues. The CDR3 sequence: CASSLNRHTGELFF. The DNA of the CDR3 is TGTGCCAGCAGCTTGAACAGACACACCGGGGAGCTGTTTTTT.

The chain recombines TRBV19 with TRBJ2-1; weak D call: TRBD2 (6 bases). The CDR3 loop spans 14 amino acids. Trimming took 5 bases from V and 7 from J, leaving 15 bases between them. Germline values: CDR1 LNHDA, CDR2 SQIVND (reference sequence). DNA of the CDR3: TGTGCCAGTAGTTCCTCCCGGGGGTATAATGAGCAGTTCTTC. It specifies CASSSSRGYNEQFF.

Here the CDR3 reads CASSFDGNNEQFF. The CDR3 DNA is TGTGCCAGCAGCTTCGACGGGAACAATGAGCAGTTCTTC. V is TRBV7-9 and J is TRBJ2-1, with D tentatively TRBD2 (5 bases). CDR1 is SEHNR and CDR2 is FQNEAQ in the germline V gene (reference sequence). This CDR3 comprises 13 residues. Trimming removed 3 bases at V and 5 bases at J, with 8 bases between.

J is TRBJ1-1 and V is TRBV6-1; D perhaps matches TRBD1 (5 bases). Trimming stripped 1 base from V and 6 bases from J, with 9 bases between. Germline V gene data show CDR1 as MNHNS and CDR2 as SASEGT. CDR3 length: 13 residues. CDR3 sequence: CASSEEGVSEAFF. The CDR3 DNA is TGTGCCAGCAGTGAAGAAGGGGTGTCTGAAGCTTTCTTT.

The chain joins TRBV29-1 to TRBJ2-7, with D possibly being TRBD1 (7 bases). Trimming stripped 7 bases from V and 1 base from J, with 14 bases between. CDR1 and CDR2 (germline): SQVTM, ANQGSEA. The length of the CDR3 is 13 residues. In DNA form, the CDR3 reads TGCAGCGGTGGGGGGACAGCATCCTACGAGCAGTACTTC. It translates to CSGGGTASYEQYF.

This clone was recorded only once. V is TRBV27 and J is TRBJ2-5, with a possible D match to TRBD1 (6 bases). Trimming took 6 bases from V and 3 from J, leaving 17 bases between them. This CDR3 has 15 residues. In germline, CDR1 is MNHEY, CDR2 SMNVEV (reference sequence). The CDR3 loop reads CASRRARGTEETQYF. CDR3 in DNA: TGTGCCAGCAGACGCGCGAGGGGGACGGAAGAGACCCAGTACTTC.

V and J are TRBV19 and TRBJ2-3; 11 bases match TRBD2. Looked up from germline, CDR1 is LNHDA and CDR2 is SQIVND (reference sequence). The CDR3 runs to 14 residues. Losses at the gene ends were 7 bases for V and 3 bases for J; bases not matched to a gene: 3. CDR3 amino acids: CASKPSGRTDTQYF. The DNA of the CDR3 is TGTGCCAGTAAGCCTAGCGGGAGGACAGATACGCAGTATTTT.

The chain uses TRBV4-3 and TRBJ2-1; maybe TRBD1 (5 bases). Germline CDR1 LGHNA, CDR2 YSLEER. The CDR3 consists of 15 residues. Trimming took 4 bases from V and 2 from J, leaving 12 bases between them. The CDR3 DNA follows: TGCGCCAGCAGCCCCGGGCAGGGCCCCTACAATGAGCAGTTCTTC. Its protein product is CASSPGQGPYNEQFF.